Each of the 10 T cell receptor beta chains below was sequenced from the same sample in a study of T cell responses to AZD1222 COVID-19 vaccine. Profiled with immunoSEQ multiplex PCR; TCRdb holds only in-frame clones, not every one. The table shows approximately 92,000 clones, with approximately 90% occurring only once. The sequences come from peripheral blood, collected on day 0 of AZD1222 vaccination. The receptor set was obtained from an adult in good health.

Here the CDR3 DNA reads TGTGCCAGCAGCTTCTTCGCACGTGGGAGAGTTAATGAGCAGTTCTTC. The encoded protein is CASSFFARGRVNEQFF. The chain employs TRBV7-3 and TRBJ2-1; TRBD2 is a possible D gene (5 bases). V lost 3 bases, J lost 7 bases, and 19 bases lay in between. The CDR3 has 16 amino acids. Germline V gives CDR1 SGHTA, CDR2 FQGTGA.

The J gene is TRBJ1-1, the V gene TRBV6-2 or TRBV6-3; D unclear. This CDR3 comprises 15 residues. Looked up from germline, CDR1 is MNHEY and CDR2 is SVGEGT. V was trimmed by 2 bases and J by 5 bases, leaving 15 bases between them. The CDR3 here is CASSYTIGRSTEAFF. As DNA, the CDR3 is TGTGCCAGCAGTTACACCATTGGACGTAGTACTGAAGCTTTCTTT.

This chain joins TRBV19 and TRBJ2-1; 15 nucleotides agree with TRBD2. Germline loops: CDR1 LNHDA, CDR2 SQIVND (reference sequence). The J segment lost 8 bases and the V segment lost 5 bases, leaving 4 bases of the junction unmatched. This CDR3 has 15 residues. The CDR3 DNA reads as TGTGCCAGTAGTTCCGGACTAGCGGGAGGGCATGAGCAGTTCTTC. This translates into CASSSGLAGGHEQFF.

The chain combines TRBV13 with TRBJ1-1, with 8 bases lining up with TRBD1. Germline assignment: CDR1 PRHDT and CDR2 FYEKMQ (reference sequence). V lost 8 bases and J lost 6; bases outside the gene matches: 11. The CDR3 spans 14 residues. Written as DNA, the CDR3 is TGTGCCAGCGGACAGGGATCTCTTAGCTCTGAAGCTTTCTTT. Translated, it gives CASGQGSLSSEAFF.

The rearrangement uses TRBV27 and TRBJ2-7; the match to TRBD1 covers 7 bases. The CDR3 has 15 amino acids. The J segment lost 1 base and the V segment lost 8 bases, leaving 11 bases of the junction unmatched. Germline lookup yields CDR1 MNHEY and CDR2 SMNVEV (reference sequence). The CDR3 nucleotides read TGTGCCAGCTCTTCTATCCGGGACAGATCCTACGAGCAGTACTTC. As protein: CASSSIRDRSYEQYF.

This sequence joins TRBV4-1 and TRBJ2-7; D is unresolved. Germline V gene sequence: CDR1 MGHRA, CDR2 YSYEKL. The CDR3 loop spans 13 amino acids. The V end was cut by 0 bases, the J end by 3 bases, with 6 bases between. CDR3 bases: TGCGCCAGCAGCCAAGATCGAAGCTACGAGCAGTACTTC. Translating gives CASSQDRSYEQYF.

This clone was detected only a few times. The rearrangement uses TRBV5-1 and TRBJ2-2; 9 bases map to TRBD2. J was trimmed by 6 bases and V by 2 bases; bases with no gene match: 5. The CDR3 spans 15 residues. CDR1 is SGHRS, CDR2 YFSETQ, per germline. The CDR3 is CASSFVTSGAGELFF. In nucleotides, the CDR3 is TGCGCCAGCAGCTTTGTGACTAGCGGCGCCGGGGAGCTGTTTTTT.

The chain carries TRBV18 and TRBJ2-6; either TRBD1 or TRBD2 may supply D (6 bases each). The CDR3 length is 16 residues. Germline values: CDR1 KGHSH, CDR2 LQKENI. V was clipped by 0 bases and J by 2 bases, with 8 bases between them. DNA for the CDR3: TGTGCCAGCTCACCACCGGAGGGGGCTGGGGCCAACGTCCTGACTTTC. Encoded protein: CASSPPEGAGANVLTF.

The chain combines TRBV5-4 with TRBJ1-1; 7 nucleotides align to TRBD1. This CDR3 contains 15 residues. Germline CDR1 SGHNT, CDR2 YYREEE (reference sequence). The V and J ends lost 3 bases and 0 bases, in that order; junction bases with no gene match: 5. CDR3 bases: TGTGCCAGCAGCTCCGGACAGGCAGTGAACACTGAAGCTTTCTTT. It encodes CASSSGQAVNTEAFF.

This clone appeared a few times. This chain uses TRBV2 with TRBJ2-1; D may be TRBD2 (6 bases). The CDR3 loop spans 14 amino acids. The V gene lost 5 bases and the J gene lost 7 bases, with 15 bases spanning the gap. Germline CDR1 and CDR2: SNHLY and FYNNEI. As DNA, the CDR3 is TGTGCCAGCAGTAGGGTGGGGACTGGGAATGAGCAGTTCTTC. The encoded protein is CASSRVGTGNEQFF.